This TCR beta chain was sequenced for a study of shared clonotypes between healthy human individuals. Study-level findings and limits: The four-donor shared clonotypes exceeded non-shared clonotypes in generation probability, with non-shared ones scoring lower.

In the study's own analysis: As immunoSEQ supplied junction-only sequences (without quality scores), filtering differed. Clones were sequenced by immunoSEQ multiplex PCR, and TCRdb holds only the in-frame ones, with some missing. V and J calls and clone size come straight from that table; D and trimming were deduced from the DNA. The table shows roughly 2,000,000 clones, with less than 95% occurring only once. Naive CD8 cells were CD45RO-negative, positively selected for CCR7, excluding terminally differentiated effector memory CD45RA+ cells. V lost 3 bases and J 6 bases, leaving 6 bases between the germline ends. CDR1 LNHDA and CDR2 SQIVND come from the germline V gene (reference sequence). The length of the CDR3 is 12 residues. This clone was seen only once. Antigen specificity is unknown.

The chain uses TRBV19 and TRBJ2-1; no definite D call. The sample comprised naive CD8+ T cells sorted from blood. This TCR came from a man between 18 and 29 years old in good health. CDR3 sequence reads: CASSIGFNEQFF. CDR3 nucleotide sequence: TGTGCCAGTAGTATTGGGTTCAATGAGCAGTTCTTC.